Listed below are T cell receptor beta chains from one sample, sequenced in a study of type 1 regulatory T cells. No antigen has been identified for these receptors. MiXCR, run by TCRdb on the reads, gives a single entry per CDR3 protein. The sample gives more than 60,000 distinct CDR3 sequences, approximately 50% of which show up once; approximately 2.3% is in the top ten. Sequenced sample: cultured non-Tr1 T cells, either the whole culture or a sorted T cell fraction (not recorded which). The receptors here all came from a human donor in good health. Both conserved end residues are part of each CDR3. D genes are given only for firm matches. Not all rows give a size; the values are once, few, many and, for expanded clones, a class.

j_call clone_size d_call v_call cdr3_aa cdr3_nt
TRBJ1-5 - TRBD1 TRBV6-1 CASSSRTGVTYSNQPQHF TGTGCCAGCTCTTCCCGTACAGGGGTGACGTATAGCAATCAGCCCCAGCATTTT
TRBJ1-1 - - TRBV7-9 CASTADVAGEAFF TGTGCCAGCACCGCTGACGTGGCCGGTGAAGCTTTCTTT
TRBJ1-2 - TRBD1 TRBV9 CASSAQGGNYGYTF TGTGCCAGCAGTGCCCAGGGGGGTAACTATGGCTACACCTTC
TRBJ2-7 few - TRBV18 CASSPSGVYEQYF TGTGCCAGCTCCCCTAGTGGCGTCTACGAGCAGTACTTC
TRBJ2-1 - - TRBV5-1 CASSLGGGPSSYNEQFF TGCGCCAGCAGCTTGGGGGGGGGCCCGAGCTCCTACAATGAGCAGTTCTTC
TRBJ2-1 few TRBD2 TRBV7-2 CASSPGGGYNEQFF TGTGCCAGCTCCCCTGGCGGGGGGTACAATGAGCAGTTCTTC
TRBJ2-2 - - TRBV5-1 CASSLGTAPGELFF TGCGCCAGCAGCTTGGGCACGGCCCCCGGGGAGCTGTTTTTT
TRBJ2-7 - - TRBV9 CASSVEAGDTYEQYF TGTGCCAGCAGCGTAGAGGCGGGCGACACCTACGAGCAGTACTTC
TRBJ1-6 - - TRBV11-2 CASSLDPGVSPLHF TGTGCCAGCAGCTTAGATCCCGGGGTTTCACCCCTCCACTTT
TRBJ1-6 - TRBD1 TRBV20-1 CSARDARGRTPLHF TGCAGTGCTAGAGATGCTAGGGGGCGGACACCCCTCCACTTT
TRBJ1-5 few - TRBV28 CASSSGPPNQPQHF TGTGCCAGCAGTTCGGGACCTCCCAATCAGCCCCAGCATTTT
TRBJ2-5 few TRBD1 TRBV29-1 CSVVTGQGAETQYF TGCAGCGTTGTGACGGGACAGGGGGCAGAGACCCAGTACTTC
TRBJ1-2 - - TRBV7-9 CASSPSGAPVAGYTF TGTGCCAGCAGCCCCTCGGGGGCGCCAGTCGCTGGCTACACCTTC
TRBJ2-5 few - TRBV5-6 CASSLISAETQYF TGTGCCAGCAGCTTGATCTCCGCGGAGACCCAGTACTTC
TRBJ2-6 - - TRBV6-2/TRBV6-3 CASSPPEGSGANVLTF TGTGCCAGCAGCCCCCCCGAGGGCTCTGGGGCCAACGTCCTGACTTTC
TRBJ2-7 - - TRBV18 CASSPGIREQYF TGTGCCAGCTCACCTGGGATACGGGAGCAGTACTTC
TRBJ1-2 - - TRBV6-2/TRBV6-3 CASSPRDILYQASSSGGYTF TGTGCCAGCAGTCCTAGGGACATACTCTATCAAGCGTCGTCCTCGGGTGGCTACACCTTC
TRBJ2-5 - TRBD1 TRBV5-6 CASSSEDRVKYF TGTGCCAGCAGCTCGGAGGACAGGGTAAAATACTTC
TRBJ2-7 - TRBD1 TRBV5-5 CASSLQGASPYEQYF TGTGCCAGCAGCCTACAGGGGGCCTCTCCCTACGAGCAGTACTTC
TRBJ2-7 few - TRBV20-1 CSARALKDEQYF TGCAGTGCTCGAGCCCTCAAGGATGAGCAGTACTTC
TRBJ2-7 few - TRBV7-9 CASSLYGTYEQYF TGTGCCAGCAGCTTATACGGAACCTACGAGCAGTACTTC
TRBJ1-5 few TRBD1 TRBV27 CASSLFGTGLHQPQHF TGTGCCAGCAGTTTATTTGGGACAGGGTTACATCAGCCCCAGCATTTT